This passage covers 10 T cell receptor beta chains from one sample sequenced in a study of T cells in Graves' hyperthyroidism and ophthalmopathy. TCR beta CDR3 regions were amplified from RNA. TCR CDR3 underwent first-round RT-PCR with the HTBI primer set. TCRdb processed the multiplex PCR reads anew with MiXCR; each CDR3 protein has one entry. The data hold roughly 740,000 distinct CDR3 sequences, with 16% observed a single time. Material: blood. The receptors derive from a young man with Graves' hyperthyroidism.

This clonotype was detected only a few times. This chain links TRBV10-3 with TRBJ1-2; 10 bases map to TRBD1. Germline trimming cut 6 bases from V and 6 bases from J; bases unmatched to any gene: 10. This CDR3 is 15 amino acids long. Germline V gene lookup returns CDR1 ENHRY and CDR2 SYGVKD. This CDR3 reads CAISLDRGRGDGYTF. In DNA, the CDR3 is TGTGCCATCAGCCTCGACAGGGGGCGAGGAGATGGCTACACCTTC.

This clonotype has more than one count but fewer than ten. V and J are TRBV3-1 and TRBJ2-5, with 11 nucleotides matching TRBD2. Trimming took 6 bases from V and 4 from J; bases not matched to a gene: 7. The CDR3 runs 15 residues. Germline lookup yields CDR1 LGHDT and CDR2 YNNKEL (reference sequence). The chain's CDR3 is CASRLLAGVVETQYF. The CDR3 nucleotides read TGTGCCAGCAGATTACTAGCGGGAGTAGTAGAGACCCAGTACTTC.

In its sample, this clonotype was seen a few times. The rearrangement links TRBV29-1 to TRBJ2-7; no firm D call. Germline V gene lookup returns CDR1 SQVTM and CDR2 ANQGSEA. This CDR3 is built from 13 residues. V was shortened by 4 bases and J by 2 bases, with 12 bases between the two germline ends. The CDR3, as DNA: TGCAGCGTTGTTCCTCTAGAGGCCTACGAGCAGTACTTC. Translated, it gives CSVVPLEAYEQYF.

The chain carries TRBV20-1 and TRBJ1-5; 7 bases are shared with TRBD1. Germline assignment: CDR1 DFQATT and CDR2 SNEGSKA (reference sequence). V lost 4 bases, J lost 4 bases, and 7 bases stayed unmatched. The CDR3 extends over 14 amino acids. The CDR3 sequence is CSAISTGWNQPQHF. CDR3 nucleotide sequence: TGCAGTGCTATATCGACAGGGTGGAATCAGCCCCAGCATTTT.

This clonotype came up a few times. The chain employs TRBV27 and TRBJ2-7; the D gene could be TRBD1 or TRBD2 (5 bases each). Germline V gene lookup returns CDR1 MNHEY and CDR2 SMNVEV (reference sequence). The CDR3 runs 14 residues. V gave up 2 bases and J gave up 4 bases, with 12 bases separating them. CDR3 nucleotides: TGTGCCAGCAGTTTAGCCGGGGCGAGATACGAGCAGTACTTC. This translates into CASSLAGARYEQYF.

This clonotype was found many times. V gene TRBV13 combines with J gene TRBJ2-3; 13 nucleotides line up with TRBD2. Unmatched junction bases numbered 5, after V lost 3 bases and J lost 2 bases. Germline loops: CDR1 PRHDT, CDR2 FYEKMQ (reference sequence). This CDR3 region has 17 residues. CDR3 protein: CASSFRLAGGNTDTQYF. The CDR3 nucleotides are TGTGCCAGCAGCTTCAGACTAGCGGGAGGCAACACAGATACGCAGTATTTT.

This clonotype came up a few times. The V call is TRBV19, the J call TRBJ2-5; TRBD2 matches at 8 bases. CDR3 length: 15 residues. Germline CDR1 LNHDA, CDR2 SQIVND (reference sequence). The junction had 8 bases not matched to a gene; V was cut back by 4 bases and J by 4 bases. The CDR3 bases are TGTGCCAGTAGTACCAGCGGGAGAGGTGGAGAGACCCAGTACTTC. Its protein product is CASSTSGRGGETQYF.

This clonotype was seen at least ten times. V is TRBV2 and J is TRBJ2-7; D remains unclear. From germline, CDR1 is SNHLY and CDR2 FYNNEI. V was clipped by 4 bases and J by 0 bases, with 7 bases between them. There are 13 residues in the CDR3. CDR3 coding DNA: TGTGCCAGCAGTGCAGAGTTCTCCTACGAGCAGTACTTC. Translation: CASSAEFSYEQYF. Filled out from reference TRBV2 and TRBJ2-7, the complete variable domain reads EPEVTQTPSHQVTQMGQEVILRCVPISNHLYFYWYRQILGQKVEFLVSFYNNEISEKSEIFDDQFSVERPDGSNFTLKIRSTKLEDSAMYFCASSAEFSYEQYFGPGTRLTVT.

V is TRBV20-1 and J is TRBJ2-4; D call uncertain. The CDR3 extends over 16 amino acids. Germline CDR1 is DFQATT and CDR2 is SNEGSKA (reference sequence). With 1 base removed from V and 0 bases from J, the gap between germline ends came to 13 bases. The CDR3 sequence is CSARASEALAKNIQYF. In DNA, the CDR3 is TGCAGTGCTAGAGCTTCGGAAGCACTAGCCAAAAACATTCAGTACTTC.

This clonotype was recorded at least ten times. The chain links TRBV11-3 to TRBJ2-3, with TRBD2 matching 7 bases. Germline V gives CDR1 SGHNT, CDR2 YENEEA. V shed 2 bases and J 6 bases; nucleotides not matched to a gene: 5. This CDR3 comprises 14 residues. The CDR3 reads CASSLNPGGDTQYF. The CDR3 bases are TGTGCCAGCAGCTTAAACCCGGGAGGTGATACGCAGTATTTT.